These 14 T cell receptor beta chains came from one sample sequenced in a study of T cell changes during pregnancy in multiple sclerosis. Some clones are missing from TCRdb's copy, which holds only in-frame ones; the method was immunoSEQ multiplex PCR. The data contain more than 80,000 clones, about 92% of them singletons. The sample consisted of peripheral blood, taken in the first trimester of pregnancy. Receptors were obtained from a female donor with multiple sclerosis, enrolled in a pregnancy study.

This chain connects TRBV19 to TRBJ1-1, with 7 positions matching TRBD1. The CDR3 has 14 amino acids. V gave up 5 bases and J gave up 3 bases; unmatched junction bases: 6. In germline, CDR1 is LNHDA, CDR2 SQIVND (reference sequence). DNA for the CDR3: TGTGCCAGTAGTGGAGCCACAGGGGACACTGAAGCTTTCTTT. This sequence encodes CASSGATGDTEAFF.

This rearrangement joins TRBV7-9 to TRBJ2-3; 7 bases match TRBD2. The CDR3 runs to 16 residues. Trimming at V came to 4 bases and at J to 3 bases, leaving 10 bases not matched to a gene. The germline gives CDR1 SEHNR, CDR2 FQNEAQ (reference sequence). CDR3 coding DNA: TGTGCCAGCAGCTCTAAGGATGGGGGAGGGACAGATACGCAGTATTTT. Encoded protein: CASSSKDGGGTDTQYF.

This chain joins TRBV27 and TRBJ1-1; TRBD1 might be the D (6 bases). CDR1 and CDR2 from the germline V gene are MNHEY and SMNVEV (reference sequence). This CDR3 contains 13 residues. V gave up 2 bases and J gave up 5 bases, with 9 bases separating them. The DNA of the CDR3 is TGTGCCAGCAGTTTAGCAGGGGTTACTGAAGCTTTCTTT. Residues: CASSLAGVTEAFF.

The rearrangement uses TRBV5-1 and TRBJ1-1; 9 nucleotides match TRBD1. CDR1 and CDR2 (germline): SGHRS, YFSETQ. After removal of 4 bases from V and 3 bases from J, the junction contained 7 bases not matched to a gene. The CDR3 is 15 residues long. CDR3 nucleotides: TGCGCCAGCAGCGTCCGGGACAGGGAAGACACTGAAGCTTTCTTT. Encoded protein: CASSVRDREDTEAFF.

With respect to this clone: The same CDR3 also results from other DNA sequences found in this sample. CDR3 bases: TGTGCCAGCAGTCCCGGGACAGGGGGGACAGATACGCAGTATTTT. Translated, it gives CASSPGTGGTDTQYF. This chain uses TRBV28 with TRBJ2-3; TRBD1 matches at 11 bases. J lost 3 bases, V lost 5 bases, and 4 bases had no gene match. This CDR3 is built from 15 residues. Germline assignment: CDR1 MDHEN and CDR2 SYDVKM. Looking up the rest from reference TRBV28 and TRBJ2-3 gives the full variable domain: DVKVTQSSRYLVKRTGEKVFLECVQDMDHENMFWYRQDPGLGLRLIYFSYDVKMKEKGDIPEGYSVSREKKERFSLILESASTNQTSMYLCASSPGTGGTDTQYFGPGTRLTVL.

The chain joins TRBV5-1 to TRBJ2-1; 7 bases are a match to TRBD2. CDR1 and CDR2 from the germline V gene are SGHRS and YFSETQ. Losses at the gene ends were 4 bases for V and 2 bases for J; bases not matched to a gene: 6. The CDR3 is 15 amino acids. The CDR3 sequence is CASSPTSTAYNEQFF. As DNA, the CDR3 is TGCGCCAGCAGCCCGACTAGCACCGCCTACAATGAGCAGTTCTTC.

The gene calls are TRBV27 and TRBJ1-2; unclear D gene. There are 13 residues in the CDR3. Trimming removed 8 bases at V and 0 bases at J, with 10 bases between. Germline V gives CDR1 MNHEY, CDR2 SMNVEV (reference sequence). CDR3 residues: CASRLTTNYGYTF. CDR3 in DNA: TGTGCCAGCCGCCTGACAACTAACTATGGCTACACCTTC.

V is TRBV15 and J is TRBJ2-3; TRBD2 aligns across 13 bases. The CDR3 is 17 residues long. Germline-derived CDR1 and CDR2 are LNHNV and YYDKDF (reference sequence). J was trimmed by 5 bases and V by 5 bases; bases with no gene match: 10. In nucleotides, the CDR3 is TGTGCCACCAGCCGCCCACTAGCGGGAGGGCGGGGAGATACGCAGTATTTT. Encoded protein: CATSRPLAGGRGDTQYF. Complete variable domain (other parts from reference TRBV15 and TRBJ2-3): DAMVIQNPRYQVTQFGKPVTLSCSQTLNHNVMYWYQQKSSQAPKLLFHYYDKDFNNEADTPDNFQSRRPNTSFCFLDIRSPGLGDTAMYLCATSRPLAGGRGDTQYFGPGTRLTVL.

The V gene is TRBV27, the J gene TRBJ2-7; 7 positions match TRBD1. The CDR3 has 12 residues. The ends lost 3 bases at V and 6 bases at J; junction bases unmatched: 2. Per germline, CDR1 MNHEY and CDR2 SMNVEV (reference sequence). CDR3 region: CASSFAGGEQYF. Here the CDR3 DNA reads TGTGCCAGCAGTTTTGCAGGGGGCGAGCAGTACTTC.

The chain is built from TRBV6-4 and TRBJ1-1; tentatively, D is TRBD1 (5 bases). The CDR3 runs to 13 residues. Germline V gene data show CDR1 as MRHNA and CDR2 as SNTAGT. The germline V and J ends were trimmed by 4 bases and 7 bases, with 13 bases remaining between them. CDR3 nucleotide sequence: TGTGCCAGCAGTGTCGGCCAGGGATATGAAGCTTTCTTT. The encoded protein is CASSVGQGYEAFF.

The J gene is TRBJ1-2, the V gene TRBV9; TRBD1 matches 8 bases. The CDR3 length is 17 residues. Per the germline V gene, CDR1 is SGDLS and CDR2 is YYNGEE. V lost 4 bases to trimming and J lost 0 bases; unmatched junction nucleotides: 11. CDR3 sequence: CASSPGAGGKANYGYTF. The CDR3, as DNA: TGTGCCAGCAGCCCCGGGGCAGGGGGCAAGGCTAACTATGGCTACACCTTC.

The CDR3 DNA is TGCGCCAGCAGCACGGACTACGCAAGACCCCACGAGCAGTACTTC. This encodes CASSTDYARPHEQYF. The chain links TRBV5-1 to TRBJ2-7, with D tentatively TRBD2 (6 bases). The CDR3 extends over 15 amino acids. Trimming took 4 bases from V and 5 from J, leaving 19 bases between them. The germline gives CDR1 SGHRS, CDR2 YFSETQ. Full variable domain (remainder filled in from reference TRBV5-1 and TRBJ2-7): KAGVTQTPRYLIKTRGQQVTLSCSPISGHRSVSWYQQTPGQGLQFLFEYFSETQRNKGNFPGRFSGRQFSNSRSEMNVSTLELGDSALYLCASSTDYARPHEQYFGPGTRLTVT.

The rearrangement joins TRBV29-1 to TRBJ2-1, with TRBD2 identical over 7 bases. Per germline, CDR1 SQVTM and CDR2 ANQGSEA. V dropped 4 bases and J dropped 0; count of bases not matched to a gene: 3. This CDR3 comprises 14 residues. CDR3 in DNA: TGCAGCGTTGCTCGCGGGAGCTCCTACAATGAGCAGTTCTTC. This encodes CSVARGSSYNEQFF.

The J gene is TRBJ2-1, the V gene TRBV29-1, with D maybe TRBD1 (6 bases). Trimming cost V 5 bases and J 4 bases, with 15 bases left between them. This CDR3 contains 14 residues. Germline CDR1 is SQVTM and CDR2 is ANQGSEA. The CDR3 region is CSVHGTIGYNEQFF. The DNA for the CDR3 is TGCAGCGTTCACGGGACAATCGGATACAATGAGCAGTTCTTC.